This T cell receptor beta chain was observed in a study of T cell responses to AZD1222 COVID-19 vaccine. Clones were read by immunoSEQ multiplex PCR, and TCRdb kept only the in-frame ones, dropping some. Of approximately 150,000 clones listed, about 91% are singletons. This CDR3 spans 13 amino acids. The ends were cut back, 5 bases at V and 12 bases at J, with 18 bases in the middle. Germline V gives CDR1 SGHTA, CDR2 FQGTGA. Note on this clone: As yet, its antigen is unknown.

Study-wide findings and caveats: Compared with day 0, the breadth and depth of the Spike-specific TCR repertoire rose significantly after two doses of AZD1222. The donor group comprised mostly white British people and more females; the analysis possibly underestimated clonal diversity. Baseline seropositives among AZD1222 recipients totaled only five to seven. Repertoire sampling happened only post peak T cell response.

This chain joins TRBV7-3 and TRBJ2-3, with D perhaps matching TRBD2 (6 bases). Here the sequenced sample was peripheral blood, taken on day 0 of MenACWY control vaccination. The sequence derives from an adult in good health. In nucleotides, the CDR3 is TGTGCCAGCAGCCCCCACTGGGGGGAGGCTCAGTATTTT. Protein product: CASSPHWGEAQYF.